A single TCR beta chain is shown here with its context. Its antigen is not known. It was with a sample-barcoded 5' primer and a J-beta primer mix that a second PCR of roughly 7 to 12 cycles was run. TCRdb re-called the 5' RACE reads with MiXCR, one entry per CDR3 protein. The sample holds roughly 800,000 distinct CDR3 sequences; 58% are singletons and the top ten take around 20%. These data are taken from a study of blood T cells in healthy people across ages. Findings and caveats of the study: Significant beta diversity loss was already apparent by age about 42, declining roughly linearly.

Germline V gene sequence: CDR1 GTSNPN, CDR2 SVGIG (reference sequence). The CDR3 extends over 11 amino acids. V lost 0 bases to trimming and J lost 10 bases, with 7 bases between them. Sequencing was performed on blood. This TCR derives from a man aged 25-45 years in good health. This rearrangement joins TRBV30 to TRBJ2-1, with no clear D. The CDR3: CAWSVSPEQFF. The CDR3 nucleotides read TGTGCCTGGAGTGTAAGCCCCGAGCAGTTCTTC.